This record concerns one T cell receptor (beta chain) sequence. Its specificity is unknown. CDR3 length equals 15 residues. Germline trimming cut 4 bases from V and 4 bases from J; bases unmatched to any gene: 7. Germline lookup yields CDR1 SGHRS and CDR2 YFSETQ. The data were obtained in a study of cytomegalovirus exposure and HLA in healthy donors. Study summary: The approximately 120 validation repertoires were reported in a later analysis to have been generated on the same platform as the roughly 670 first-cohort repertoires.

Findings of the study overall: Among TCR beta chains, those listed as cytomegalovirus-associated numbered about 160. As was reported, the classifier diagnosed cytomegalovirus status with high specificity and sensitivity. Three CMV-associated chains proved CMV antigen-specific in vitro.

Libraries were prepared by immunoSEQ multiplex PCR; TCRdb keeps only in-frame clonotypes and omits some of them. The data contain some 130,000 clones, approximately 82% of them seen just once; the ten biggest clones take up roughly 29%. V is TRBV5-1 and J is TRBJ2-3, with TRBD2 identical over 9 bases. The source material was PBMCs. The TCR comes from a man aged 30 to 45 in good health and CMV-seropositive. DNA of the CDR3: TGCGCCAGCAGCCCTAGCGGGAAGGCAGCAGATACGCAGTATTTT. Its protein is CASSPSGKAADTQYF.